A single sample is the source of the 5 T cell receptor beta chains below, sequenced in a study of shared clonotypes between healthy human individuals. Naive CD8 cells, CD45RO-negative and positively selected for CCR7, excluded terminally differentiated effector memory CD45RA+ cells. The method was immunoSEQ multiplex PCR; TCRdb's version includes in-frame clones alone and lacks a portion of them. The sample shows some 2.1 million clones, roughly 95% of them seen only once. The sequenced sample was naive CD8+ T cells from PBMCs. The source of these receptors is a man aged 18 to 29 in good health. Some clones in this sample may be carry-over from other donors' samples.

This chain joins TRBV27 and TRBJ2-1; 13 nucleotides match TRBD2. The germline V gene encodes CDR1 MNHEY and CDR2 SMNVEV (reference sequence). The CDR3 length is 14 residues. The ends lost 10 bases at V and 5 bases at J; junction bases unmatched: 5. The CDR3: CATEGLAGNNEQFF. In nucleotides, the CDR3 is TGTGCCACCGAGGGACTAGCGGGAAACAATGAGCAGTTCTTC.

The V and J genes are TRBV13 and TRBJ2-1; 8 bases are a match to TRBD1. The length of the CDR3 is 15 residues. V was clipped by 1 base and J by 7 bases; unmatched bases: 6. Germline CDR1 reads PRHDT; CDR2 reads FYEKMQ (reference sequence). CDR3 nucleotide sequence: TGTGCCAGCAGCTTAGTCAGGGGGCGCGTAAATGAGCAGTTCTTC. This encodes CASSLVRGRVNEQFF.

The J gene is TRBJ2-7, the V gene TRBV5-6; D might be TRBD1 (6 bases). This CDR3 has 16 amino acids. Looked up from germline, CDR1 is SGHDT and CDR2 is YYEEEE. V lost 0 bases, J lost 0 bases, and 13 bases lay in between. CDR3 in DNA: TGTGCCAGCAGCTTGGGGCCCAGGGGCAGCTCCTACGAGCAGTACTTC. Translating it yields CASSLGPRGSSYEQYF.

Here the CDR3 reads CASSPRGQGYYGYTF. Written as DNA, the CDR3 is TGTGCCAGCAGCCCGCGGGGACAGGGGTACTATGGCTACACCTTC. The rearrangement uses TRBV9 and TRBJ1-2, with 10 bases matching TRBD1. Germline CDR1 reads SGDLS; CDR2 reads YYNGEE. The CDR3 contains 15 residues. The ends lost 4 bases at V and 3 bases at J; junction bases unmatched: 6.

V and J are TRBV7-9 and TRBJ2-5; D may match TRBD1 or TRBD2 (6 bases each). V lost 5 bases and J 2 bases, leaving 18 bases between the germline ends. This CDR3 contains 16 residues. CDR1 and CDR2 from the germline V gene are SEHNR and FQNEAQ (reference sequence). This CDR3 reads CASSPGDGGSQETQYF. CDR3 nucleotide sequence: TGTGCCAGCAGCCCAGGGGACGGGGGATCACAAGAGACCCAGTACTTC.